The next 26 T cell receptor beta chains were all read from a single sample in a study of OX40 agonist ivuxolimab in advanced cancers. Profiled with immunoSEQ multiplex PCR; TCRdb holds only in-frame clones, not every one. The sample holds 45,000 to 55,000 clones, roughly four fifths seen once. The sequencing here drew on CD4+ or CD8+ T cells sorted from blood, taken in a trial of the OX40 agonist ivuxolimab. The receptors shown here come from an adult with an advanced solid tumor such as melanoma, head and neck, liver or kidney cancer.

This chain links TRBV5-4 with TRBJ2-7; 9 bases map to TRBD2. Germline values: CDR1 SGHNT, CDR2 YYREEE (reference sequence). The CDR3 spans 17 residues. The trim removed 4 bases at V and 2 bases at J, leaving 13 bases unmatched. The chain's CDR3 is CASSTELGGRAPYEQYF. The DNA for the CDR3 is TGTGCCAGCAGCACCGAGCTGGGCGGGAGGGCTCCCTACGAGCAGTACTTC. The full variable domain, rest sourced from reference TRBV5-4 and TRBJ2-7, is ETGVTQSPTHLIKTRGQQVTLRCSSQSGHNTVSWYQQALGQGPQFIFQYYREEENGRGNFPPRFSGLQFPNYSSELNVNALELDDSALYLCASSTELGGRAPYEQYFGPGTRLTVT.

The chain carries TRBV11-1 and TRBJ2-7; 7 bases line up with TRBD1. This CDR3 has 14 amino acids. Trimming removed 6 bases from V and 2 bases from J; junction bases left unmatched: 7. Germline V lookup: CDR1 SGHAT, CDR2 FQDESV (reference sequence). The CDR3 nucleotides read TGTGCCAGCAGTGCCGGGACAGCTACCTACGAGCAGTACTTC. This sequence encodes CASSAGTATYEQYF.

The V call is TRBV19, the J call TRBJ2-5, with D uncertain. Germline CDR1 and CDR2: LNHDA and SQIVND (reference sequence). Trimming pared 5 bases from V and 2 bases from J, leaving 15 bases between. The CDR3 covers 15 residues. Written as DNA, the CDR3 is TGTGCCAGTAGTTCGGTAGTGGGCTTGCAAGAGACCCAGTACTTC. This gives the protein CASSSVVGLQETQYF. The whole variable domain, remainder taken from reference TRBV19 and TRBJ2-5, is DGGITQSPKYLFRKEGQNVTLSCEQNLNHDAMYWYRQDPGQGLRLIYYSQIVNDFQKGDIAEGYSVSREKKESFPLTVTSAQKNPTAFYLCASSSVVGLQETQYFGPGTRLLVL.

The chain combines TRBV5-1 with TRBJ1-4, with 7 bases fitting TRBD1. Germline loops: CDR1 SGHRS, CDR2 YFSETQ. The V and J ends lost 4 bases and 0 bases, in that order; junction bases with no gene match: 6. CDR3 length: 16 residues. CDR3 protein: CASSEGALTTNEKLFF. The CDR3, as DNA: TGCGCCAGCAGCGAGGGGGCCCTTACAACTAATGAAAAACTGTTTTTT.

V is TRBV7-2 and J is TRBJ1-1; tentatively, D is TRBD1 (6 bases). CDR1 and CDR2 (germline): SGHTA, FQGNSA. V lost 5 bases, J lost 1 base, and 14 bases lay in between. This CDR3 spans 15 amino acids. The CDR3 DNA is TGTGCCAGCAGCCCTACAGGGAATAAGAACACTGAAGCTTTCTTT. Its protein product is CASSPTGNKNTEAFF. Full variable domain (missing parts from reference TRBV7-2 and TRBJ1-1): GAGVSQSPSNKVTEKGKDVELRCDPISGHTALYWYRQSLGQGLEFLIYFQGNSAPDKSGLPSDRFSAERTGGSVSTLTIQRTQQEDSAVYLCASSPTGNKNTEAFFGQGTRLTVV.

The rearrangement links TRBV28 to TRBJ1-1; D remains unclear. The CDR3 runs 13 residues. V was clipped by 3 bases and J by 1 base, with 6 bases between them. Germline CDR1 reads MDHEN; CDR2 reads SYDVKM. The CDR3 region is CASSFRRNTEAFF. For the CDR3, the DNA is TGTGCCAGCAGTTTTAGGAGGAACACTGAAGCTTTCTTT.

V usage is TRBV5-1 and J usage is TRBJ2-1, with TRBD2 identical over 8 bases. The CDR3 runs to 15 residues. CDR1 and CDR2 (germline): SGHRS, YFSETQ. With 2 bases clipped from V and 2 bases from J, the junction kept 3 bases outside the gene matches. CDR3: CASSFTSGPYNEQFF. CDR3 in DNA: TGCGCCAGCAGCTTTACTAGCGGTCCCTACAATGAGCAGTTCTTC.

The CDR3 DNA follows: TGTGCCAGCACTCGGACAGGGTGGTCCAACGAGCAGTACTTC. Protein: CASTRTGWSNEQYF. The chain is built from TRBV28 and TRBJ2-7; 8 bases are a match to TRBD1. Germline loops: CDR1 MDHEN, CDR2 SYDVKM. V shed 7 bases, J shed 5 bases, and the junction held 10 bases outside the gene matches. The length of the CDR3 is 14 residues.

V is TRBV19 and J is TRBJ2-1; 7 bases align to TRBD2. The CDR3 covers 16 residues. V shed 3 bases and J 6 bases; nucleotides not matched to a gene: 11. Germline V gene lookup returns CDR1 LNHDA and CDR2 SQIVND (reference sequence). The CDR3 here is CASSIGRREFLNEQFF. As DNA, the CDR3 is TGTGCCAGTAGTATTGGCCGGCGGGAGTTTCTCAATGAGCAGTTCTTC. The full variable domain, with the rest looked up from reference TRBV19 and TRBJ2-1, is DGGITQSPKYLFRKEGQNVTLSCEQNLNHDAMYWYRQDPGQGLRLIYYSQIVNDFQKGDIAEGYSVSREKKESFPLTVTSAQKNPTAFYLCASSIGRREFLNEQFFGPGTRLTVL.

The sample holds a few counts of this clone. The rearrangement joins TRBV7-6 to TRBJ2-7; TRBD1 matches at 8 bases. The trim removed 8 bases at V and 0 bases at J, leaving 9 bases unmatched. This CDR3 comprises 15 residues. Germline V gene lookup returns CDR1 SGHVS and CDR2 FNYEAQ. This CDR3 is CASSTQGAASYEQYF. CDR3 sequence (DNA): TGTGCCAGCTCAACCCAGGGGGCGGCCTCCTACGAGCAGTACTTC.

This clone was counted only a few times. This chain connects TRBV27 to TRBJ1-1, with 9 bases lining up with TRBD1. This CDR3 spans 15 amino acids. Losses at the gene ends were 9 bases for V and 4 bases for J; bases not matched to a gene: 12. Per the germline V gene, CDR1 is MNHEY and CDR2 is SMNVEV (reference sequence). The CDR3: CASGMRQGGVTEAFF. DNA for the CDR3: TGTGCCAGTGGGATGCGACAGGGGGGTGTCACTGAAGCTTTCTTT.

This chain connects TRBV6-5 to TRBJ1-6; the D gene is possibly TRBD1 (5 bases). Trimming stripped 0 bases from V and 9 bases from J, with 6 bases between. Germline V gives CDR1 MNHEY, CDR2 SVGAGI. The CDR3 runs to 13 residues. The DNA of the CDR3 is TGTGCCAGCAGTTACTCAGGGGCTTCACCCCTCCACTTT. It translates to CASSYSGASPLHF.

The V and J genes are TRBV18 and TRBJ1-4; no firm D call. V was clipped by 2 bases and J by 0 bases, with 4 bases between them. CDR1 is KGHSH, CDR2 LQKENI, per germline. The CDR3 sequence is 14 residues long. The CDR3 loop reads CASSPDSTNEKLFF. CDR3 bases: TGTGCCAGCTCACCAGATTCAACTAATGAAAAACTGTTTTTT.

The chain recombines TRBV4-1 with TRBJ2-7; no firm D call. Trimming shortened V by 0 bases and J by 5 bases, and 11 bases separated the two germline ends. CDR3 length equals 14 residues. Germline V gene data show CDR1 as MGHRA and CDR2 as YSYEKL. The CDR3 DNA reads TGCGCCAGCAGCCAAGAGTATGTTGACGACGAGCAGTACTTC. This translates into CASSQEYVDDEQYF.

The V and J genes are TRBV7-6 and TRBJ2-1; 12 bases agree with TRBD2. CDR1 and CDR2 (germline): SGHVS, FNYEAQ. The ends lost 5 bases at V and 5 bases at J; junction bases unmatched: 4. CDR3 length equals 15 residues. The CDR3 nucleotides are TGTGCCAGCAGCGCCGGACTAGCGGGGAACAATGAGCAGTTCTTC. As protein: CASSAGLAGNNEQFF.

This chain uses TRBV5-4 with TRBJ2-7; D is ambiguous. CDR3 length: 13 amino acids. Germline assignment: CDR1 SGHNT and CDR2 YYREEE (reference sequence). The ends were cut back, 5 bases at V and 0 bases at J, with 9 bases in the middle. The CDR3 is CASRDGSSYEQYF. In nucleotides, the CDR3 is TGTGCCAGCAGGGACGGAAGCTCCTACGAGCAGTACTTC.

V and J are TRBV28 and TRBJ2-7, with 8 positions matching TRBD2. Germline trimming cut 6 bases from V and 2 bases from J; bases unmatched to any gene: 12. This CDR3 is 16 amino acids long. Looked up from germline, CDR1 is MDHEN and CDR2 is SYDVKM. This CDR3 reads CASSSNSGKLTYEQYF. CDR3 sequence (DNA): TGTGCCAGCAGCTCAAATAGCGGGAAATTGACCTACGAGCAGTACTTC.

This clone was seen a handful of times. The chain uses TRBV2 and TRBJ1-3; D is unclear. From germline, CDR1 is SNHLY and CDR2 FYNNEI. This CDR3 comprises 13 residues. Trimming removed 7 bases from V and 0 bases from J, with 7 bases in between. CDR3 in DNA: TGTGCCAGCAAGGAGCTCTCTGGAAACACCATATATTTT. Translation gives CASKELSGNTIYF.

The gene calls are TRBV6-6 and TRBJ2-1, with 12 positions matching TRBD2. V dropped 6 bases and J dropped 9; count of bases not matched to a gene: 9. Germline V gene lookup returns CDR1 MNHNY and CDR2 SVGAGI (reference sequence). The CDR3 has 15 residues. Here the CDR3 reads CASSRTSGEWSEQFF. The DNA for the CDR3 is TGTGCCAGCAGCCGGACTAGCGGGGAGTGGAGTGAGCAGTTCTTC.

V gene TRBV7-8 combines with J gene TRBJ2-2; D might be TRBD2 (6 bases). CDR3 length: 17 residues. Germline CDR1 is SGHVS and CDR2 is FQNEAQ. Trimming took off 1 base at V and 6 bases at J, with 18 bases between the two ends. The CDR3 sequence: CASSLVRGRQLAGELFF. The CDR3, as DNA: TGTGCCAGCAGCTTAGTGCGGGGCAGACAGTTGGCCGGGGAGCTGTTTTTT.

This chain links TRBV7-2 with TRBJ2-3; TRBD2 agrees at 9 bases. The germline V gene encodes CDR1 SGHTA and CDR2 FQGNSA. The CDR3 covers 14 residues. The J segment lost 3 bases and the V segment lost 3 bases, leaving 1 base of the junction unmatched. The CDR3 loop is CASSLAGGTDTQYF. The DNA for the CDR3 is TGTGCCAGCAGCTTGGCGGGAGGGACAGATACGCAGTATTTT.

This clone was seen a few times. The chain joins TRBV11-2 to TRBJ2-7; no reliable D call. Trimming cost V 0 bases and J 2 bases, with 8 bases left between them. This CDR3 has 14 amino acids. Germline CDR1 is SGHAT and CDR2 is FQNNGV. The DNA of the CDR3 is TGTGCCAGCAGCTTAGAAGCCTTCCCCTACGAGCAGTACTTC. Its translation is CASSLEAFPYEQYF.

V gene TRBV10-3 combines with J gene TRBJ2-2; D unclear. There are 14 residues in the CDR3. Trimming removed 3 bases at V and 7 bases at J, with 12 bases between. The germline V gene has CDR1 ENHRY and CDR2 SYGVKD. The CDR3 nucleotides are TGTGCCATCAGTGATGAAGGAGATGGCGGGGAGCTGTTTTTT. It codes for CAISDEGDGGELFF.

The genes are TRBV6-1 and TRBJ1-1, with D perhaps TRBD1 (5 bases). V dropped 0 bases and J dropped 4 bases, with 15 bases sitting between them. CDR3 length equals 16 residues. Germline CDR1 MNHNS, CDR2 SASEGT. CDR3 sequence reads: CASSEAGPQVGTEAFF. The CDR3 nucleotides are TGTGCCAGCAGTGAAGCGGGGCCCCAGGTGGGCACTGAAGCTTTCTTT.

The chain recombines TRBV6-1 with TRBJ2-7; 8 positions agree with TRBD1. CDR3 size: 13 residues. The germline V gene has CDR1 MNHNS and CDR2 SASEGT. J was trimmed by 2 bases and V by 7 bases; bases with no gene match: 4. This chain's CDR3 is CASTQGAPYEQYF. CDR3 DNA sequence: TGTGCCAGCACCCAGGGGGCCCCCTACGAGCAGTACTTC.

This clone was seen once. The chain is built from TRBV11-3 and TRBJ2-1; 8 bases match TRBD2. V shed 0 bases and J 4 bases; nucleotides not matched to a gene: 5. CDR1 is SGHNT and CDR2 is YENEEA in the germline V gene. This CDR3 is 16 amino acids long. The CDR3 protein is CASSLDSGSGYNEQFF. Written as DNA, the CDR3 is TGTGCCAGCAGCTTAGACAGCGGGAGCGGGTACAATGAGCAGTTCTTC. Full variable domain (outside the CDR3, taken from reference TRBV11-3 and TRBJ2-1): EAGVVQSPRYKIIEKKQPVAFWCNPISGHNTLYWYLQNLGQGPELLIRYENEEAVDDSQLPKDRFSAERLKGVDSTLKIQPAELGDSAVYLCASSLDSGSGYNEQFFGPGTRLTVL.